One T cell receptor (beta chain) is described in this entry. These data originate in a study of blood T cell repertoires in COVID-19. Whole-study context: COVID-19 samples collected from the United States, Italy and Spain covered acute and convalescent phases. T cells, B-cell-depleted T cells, or PBMCs provided the cDNA or gDNA that served as material.

Per the authors' pipeline: For nucleated cells, counts were estimated from reference gene primer amplification. The repertoire was sequenced with immunoSEQ multiplex PCR; TCRdb's copy has only in-frame clones and lacks some. The V and J calls and the clone size are those of that table, but D and trimming were determined from the DNA. The data contain about 140,000 clones, 87% of them singletons. This CDR3 has 18 residues. Per germline, CDR1 SGHNT and CDR2 YENEEA. V shed 0 bases, J shed 1 base, and the junction held 2 bases outside the gene matches. Sequencing was performed on peripheral blood. The chain uses TRBV11-3 and TRBJ2-1, with 14 bases aligning to TRBD2. This receptor was obtained from a woman in her forties with acute or convalescent COVID-19. As DNA, the CDR3 is TGTGCCAGCAGCTTAGAAGGGACTAGCGGGGGATCCTACAATGAGCAGTTCTTC. It is translated as CASSLEGTSGGSYNEQFF.